A single sample is the source of the 25 T cell receptor beta chains below, sequenced in a study of neurological immune-mediated disorders. TCRdb re-analysed the 5' RACE reads in MiXCR, keeping a single row per CDR3 protein. The sample contains 55,000 to 85,000 distinct CDR3 sequences, roughly 3% of which appear only once. Sequences were obtained from PBMCs. These TCRs come from a woman in her forties or fifties with multiple sclerosis.

The sample holds many counts of this clonotype. The chain employs TRBV20-1 and TRBJ2-1; D call uncertain. From germline, CDR1 is DFQATT and CDR2 SNEGSKA (reference sequence). V gave up 5 bases and J gave up 4 bases, with 9 bases separating them. The CDR3 is 12 residues long. The CDR3 is CSALRLYNEQFF. CDR3 nucleotides: TGCAGTGCTCTCAGGCTTTACAATGAGCAGTTCTTC.

There are many counts of this clonotype. It is likely a read error, because the conserved phenylalanine at the end of the CDR3 is missing. CDR3 sequence (DNA): TGTGCCAGCAGCTTAGCGCCTGGGGGTACCTACAATGAGCAGTTCAAC. It translates to CASSLAPGGTYNEQFN. The rearrangement uses TRBV7-8 and TRBJ2-1; D may match TRBD1 or TRBD2 (5 bases each). CDR1 and CDR2 from the germline V gene are SGHVS and FQNEAQ. This CDR3 is 16 amino acids long. V gave up 0 bases and J gave up 2 bases, with 11 bases separating them.

This clonotype was seen repeatedly, ten times or more. The rearrangement links TRBV5-1 to TRBJ1-2; 9 positions match TRBD1. The CDR3 covers 15 residues. Germline CDR1 reads SGHRS; CDR2 reads YFSETQ. The ends lost 0 bases at V and 12 bases at J; junction bases unmatched: 12. In nucleotides, the CDR3 is TGCGCCAGCAGCTTGGGTTCACAGGGGGCGAAGAGGGACACCTTC. Protein sequence: CASSLGSQGAKRDTF.

This clonotype was recorded at least ten times. This chain connects TRBV13 to TRBJ1-1, with no clear D. There are 12 residues in the CDR3. V lost 2 bases to trimming and J lost 3 bases, with 4 bases between them. Germline assignment: CDR1 PRHDT and CDR2 FYEKMQ (reference sequence). CDR3 in amino acids: CASSLYDTEAFF. As DNA, the CDR3 is TGTGCCAGCAGCTTATATGACACTGAAGCTTTCTTT. Complete variable domain (other parts from reference TRBV13 and TRBJ1-1): AAGVIQSPRHLIKEKRETATLKCYPIPRHDTVYWYQQGPGQDPQFLISFYEKMQSDKGSIPDRFSAQQFSDYHSELNMSSLELGDSALYFCASSLYDTEAFFGQGTRLTVV.

This clonotype was observed at least ten times. This chain links TRBV20-1 with TRBJ1-4; no reliable D call. The CDR3 is 12 residues long. The germline CDR1 and CDR2 sequences are DFQATT and SNEGSKA (reference sequence). The V end was cut by 3 bases, the J end by 2 bases, with 4 bases between. The CDR3 loop reads CSASSTNEKLFF. The CDR3 region has the DNA TGCAGTGCTAGTAGTACTAATGAAAAACTGTTTTTT.

This clonotype was observed many times. This chain joins TRBV6-2 or TRBV6-3 and TRBJ1-5; D gene ambiguous. The V end lost 7 bases, the J end lost 1 base, and 11 bases lay between the germline ends. Germline assignment: CDR1 MNHEY and CDR2 SVGEGT. The CDR3 covers 14 residues. The CDR3 reads CASKARGSNQPQHF. The CDR3 DNA is TGTGCCAGCAAAGCCCGGGGAAGCAATCAGCCCCAGCATTTT.

This clonotype was found many times. The rearrangement links TRBV4-1 to TRBJ2-7; D uncertain. The CDR3 runs to 13 residues. Per the germline V gene, CDR1 is MGHRA and CDR2 is YSYEKL. With 4 bases removed from V and 4 bases from J, the gap between germline ends came to 11 bases. CDR3 residues: CASSRNAEYEQYF. DNA for the CDR3: TGCGCCAGCAGCCGGAACGCCGAGTACGAGCAGTACTTC.

The chain couples TRBV4-1 to TRBJ2-1; D remains unclear. The CDR3 consists of 12 residues. Per germline, CDR1 MGHRA and CDR2 YSYEKL. Deletions cut 0 bases from V and 8 bases from J, with 5 bases between. The DNA for the CDR3 is TGCGCCAGCAGCCAAGATTTCGATGAGCAGTTCTTC. The encoded protein is CASSQDFDEQFF.

This clonotype appeared many times. The rearrangement uses TRBV5-1 and TRBJ2-1, with TRBD2 matching over 11 bases. Per the germline V gene, CDR1 is SGHRS and CDR2 is YFSETQ. V lost 0 bases and J lost 7; bases outside the gene matches: 3. The CDR3 runs to 15 residues. The CDR3 loop reads CASSLDLAGGNEQFF. The DNA for the CDR3 is TGCGCCAGCAGCTTGGATTTAGCGGGGGGGAATGAGCAGTTCTTC.

The sample holds many counts of this clonotype. The rearrangement joins TRBV20-1 to TRBJ2-5; 8 bases map to TRBD2. The CDR3 runs to 15 residues. Per the germline V gene, CDR1 is DFQATT and CDR2 is SNEGSKA (reference sequence). V shed 5 bases and J 4 bases; nucleotides not matched to a gene: 12. The DNA of the CDR3 is TGCAGTGCTGAGAGCGGGGGACGAACGGGAGAGACCCAGTACTTC. This codes for CSAESGGRTGETQYF.

At least ten counts were recorded for this clonotype. This chain links TRBV20-1 with TRBJ2-3; D perhaps matches TRBD1 (6 bases). CDR3 size: 16 residues. V shed 5 bases and J shed 3 bases, with 21 bases lying between them. Germline V lookup: CDR1 DFQATT, CDR2 SNEGSKA (reference sequence). The CDR3 nucleotides read TGCAGTGCTCCGAATATGGGCAGGGGTAGGACAGATACGCAGTATTTT. Translation gives CSAPNMGRGRTDTQYF.

This clonotype was observed a few times. This sequence may be a read error, since a much larger clone differs from it by one base. The CDR3: CASSLGQGERYGYTF. The CDR3 DNA sequence: TGTGCCAGCAGCTTAGGACAGGGGGAACGTTATGGCTACACCTTC. The rearrangement joins TRBV7-9 to TRBJ1-2; 9 bases align to TRBD1. Germline lookup yields CDR1 SEHNR and CDR2 FQNEAQ (reference sequence). With 1 base clipped from V and 5 bases from J, the junction kept 5 bases outside the gene matches. This CDR3 comprises 15 residues.

This clonotype was seen repeatedly, ten times or more. The chain recombines TRBV5-1 with TRBJ2-5, with 11 nucleotides matching TRBD2. CDR1 SGHRS and CDR2 YFSETQ come from the germline V gene. The CDR3 is 16 amino acids. The V and J ends lost 3 bases and 3 bases, in that order; junction bases with no gene match: 7. CDR3 protein: CASSSGVGLAEETQYF. Written as DNA, the CDR3 is TGCGCCAGCAGCTCCGGAGTGGGACTAGCGGAAGAGACCCAGTACTTC.

Notes on this clonotype: A much larger clone differs by one base, so this may be a read error. The chain recombines TRBV5-1 with TRBJ2-4; 7 bases are shared with TRBD2. The CDR3 sequence is 13 residues long. CDR1 SGHRS and CDR2 YFSETQ come from the germline V gene. V shed 4 bases, J shed 10 bases, and the junction held 8 bases outside the gene matches. The chain's CDR3 is CASSLRGREIQYF. As DNA, the CDR3 is TGCGCCAGCAGCCTCCGGGGGAGGGAAATTCAGTACTTC.

Many counts were recorded for this clonotype. V usage is TRBV12-3 or TRBV12-4 and J usage is TRBJ1-2, with a weak D call TRBD1 (6 bases). The CDR3 loop spans 14 amino acids. Deletions cut 1 base from V and 9 bases from J, with 15 bases between. The CDR3 nucleotides are TGTGCCAGCAGTTTAGGGGCCCGCAGGGGAAGCTACACCTTC. Residues: CASSLGARRGSYTF.

At least ten counts were recorded for this clonotype. This chain links TRBV29-1 with TRBJ1-1, with D possibly TRBD1 on 5 matching bases. Per the germline V gene, CDR1 is SQVTM and CDR2 is ANQGSEA. The CDR3 spans 13 residues. Trimming took off 3 bases at V and 5 bases at J, with 13 bases between the two ends. CDR3 nucleotides: TGCAGCGTTGACAACGGGGGTGAAACTGAAGCTTTCTTT. The encoded protein is CSVDNGGETEAFF. The full variable domain, completed using reference TRBV29-1 and TRBJ1-1, is SAVISQKPSRDICQRGTSLTIQCQVDSQVTMMFWYRQQPGQSLTLIATANQGSEATYESGFVIDKFPISRPNLTFSTLTVSNMSPEDSSIYLCSVDNGGETEAFFGQGTRLTVV.

This clonotype was picked up many times. The V and J genes are TRBV20-1 and TRBJ1-4; D might be TRBD1 (5 bases). Germline lookup yields CDR1 DFQATT and CDR2 SNEGSKA (reference sequence). The V end lost 3 bases, the J end lost 8 bases, and 13 bases lay between the germline ends. This CDR3 has 13 amino acids. This chain's CDR3 is CSASLGGDEKLFF. The DNA for the CDR3 is TGCAGTGCTAGTTTGGGGGGGGACGAAAAACTGTTTTTT.

This clonotype was counted many times. The chain links TRBV7-9 to TRBJ1-1, with D unclear. Germline lookup yields CDR1 SEHNR and CDR2 FQNEAQ (reference sequence). The V and J ends lost 1 base and 2 bases respectively, with 11 bases between them. There are 15 residues in the CDR3. The DNA of the CDR3 is TGTGCCAGCAGCTTAGTTGTAGGAACAAACACTGAAGCTTTCTTT. As protein: CASSLVVGTNTEAFF.

This clonotype was seen at least ten times. The rearrangement joins TRBV5-1 to TRBJ1-6, with TRBD1 matching 8 bases. CDR3 length: 15 residues. J was trimmed by 6 bases and V by 4 bases; bases with no gene match: 6. Germline CDR1 reads SGHRS; CDR2 reads YFSETQ. The CDR3 sequence: CASSASGQVNSPLHF. The CDR3 DNA follows: TGCGCCAGCAGCGCTTCGGGACAGGTTAATTCACCCCTCCACTTT.

This clonotype was counted ten times or more. J is TRBJ1-5 and V is TRBV18; D is ambiguous. Trimming took 6 bases from V and 2 from J, leaving 20 bases between them. Per the germline V gene, CDR1 is KGHSH and CDR2 is LQKENI. CDR3 length: 17 amino acids. This CDR3 reads CASSYELRGGGNQPQHF. The CDR3, as DNA: TGTGCCAGCTCCTATGAATTGAGAGGAGGCGGCAATCAGCCCCAGCATTTT.

About this clonotype itself: A clone one base away is much larger, so this may be a read error. This chain joins TRBV27 and TRBJ2-3, with 14 bases fitting TRBD2. The J segment lost 8 bases and the V segment lost 5 bases, leaving 6 bases of the junction unmatched. This CDR3 comprises 15 residues. Looked up from germline, CDR1 is MNHEY and CDR2 is SMNVEV (reference sequence). The CDR3 sequence: CASSHGLAGGATQYF. The CDR3 bases are TGTGCCAGCAGTCACGGACTAGCGGGAGGAGCTACGCAGTATTTT.

The genes are TRBV20-1 and TRBJ1-5; D ambiguous. In germline, CDR1 is DFQATT, CDR2 SNEGSKA (reference sequence). V gave up 3 bases and J gave up 0 bases, with 9 bases separating them. This CDR3 is built from 14 residues. This chain's CDR3 is CSASLAHSNQPQHF. CDR3 nucleotides: TGCAGTGCTAGTCTGGCTCATAGCAATCAGCCCCAGCATTTT.

This clonotype was recorded at least ten times. V is TRBV20-1 and J is TRBJ2-7; 12 nucleotides line up with TRBD2. CDR1 is DFQATT and CDR2 is SNEGSKA in the germline V gene (reference sequence). The ends lost 2 bases at V and 6 bases at J; junction bases unmatched: 8. The CDR3 loop spans 15 amino acids. For the CDR3, the DNA is TGCAGTGCTAGACGCCCTAGCGGGGGGGCCAGCGAGCAGTACGTC. Translation: CSARRPSGGASEQYV.

This clonotype was recorded at least ten times. This sequence joins TRBV27 and TRBJ2-5; TRBD1 or TRBD2 may be the D gene (5 bases each). The V end lost 0 bases, the J end lost 5 bases, and 10 bases lay between the germline ends. Germline loops: CDR1 MNHEY, CDR2 SMNVEV (reference sequence). This CDR3 is built from 14 residues. The chain's CDR3 is CASSLSDWGETQYF. The CDR3 coding sequence is TGTGCCAGCAGTTTATCGGACTGGGGGGAGACCCAGTACTTC.

This clonotype has at least ten counts. V is TRBV28 and J is TRBJ2-7, with D possibly being TRBD1 or TRBD2 (5 bases each). Trimming removed 5 bases from V and 0 bases from J, with 8 bases in between. This CDR3 is 13 amino acids long. From germline, CDR1 is MDHEN and CDR2 SYDVKM. DNA for the CDR3: TGTGCCAGCAGTCTCGGGACCTCCTACGAGCAGTACGTC. Residues: CASSLGTSYEQYV.